The 13 T cell receptor beta chains in this list originate from one sample, sequenced in a study of T-cell memory formation after mild COVID-19. Using its own MiXCR run on the 5' RACE reads, TCRdb lists one record per CDR3 protein. The sample includes about 560,000 distinct CDR3 sequences, 15% to 20% of them seen just once. The sample comprised PBMCs or a T cell subset sorted from them (not recorded which). The source of these receptors is an adult woman who had mild COVID-19 (a few samples of this study predate the infection). Cell type and time point are not known.

This clonotype has only a few counts. The chain carries TRBV27 and TRBJ2-3, with 10 bases matching TRBD2. V lost 5 bases and J lost 5; bases outside the gene matches: 10. The germline CDR1 and CDR2 sequences are MNHEY and SMNVEV (reference sequence). This CDR3 is built from 16 residues. The CDR3 DNA reads TGTGCCAGCAGTGCCAAACTAGCGGGGCTTCTAGATACGCAGTATTTT. It yields the protein CASSAKLAGLLDTQYF.

This chain uses TRBV2 with TRBJ1-1; 7 nucleotides match TRBD1. CDR3 length: 13 amino acids. The V gene's germline CDR1 is SNHLY and CDR2 FYNNEI. With 6 bases clipped from V and 7 bases from J, the junction kept 8 bases outside the gene matches. This CDR3 is CASSKEGASEAFF. In nucleotides, the CDR3 is TGTGCCAGCAGCAAAGAGGGGGCCAGTGAAGCTTTCTTT.

In its sample, this clonotype was seen a few times. The J gene is TRBJ2-1, the V gene TRBV5-1; 8 bases are shared with TRBD1. The germline CDR1 and CDR2 sequences are SGHRS and YFSETQ. The CDR3 contains 15 residues. The ends lost 4 bases at V and 2 bases at J; junction bases unmatched: 5. CDR3 nucleotides: TGCGCCAGCAGCGAAGACAGGGGAACCTACAATGAGCAGTTCTTC. Translating gives CASSEDRGTYNEQFF.

This clonotype was counted a few times. V and J are TRBV7-6 and TRBJ2-1; D remains ambiguous. CDR1 and CDR2 (germline): SGHVS, FNYEAQ. The CDR3 contains 15 residues. V was clipped by 5 bases and J by 3 bases, with 14 bases between them. CDR3 bases: TGTGCCAGCAGCCGGACCCGCCCCGGCTACAATGAGCAGTTCTTC. This translates into CASSRTRPGYNEQFF.

The sample holds many counts of this clonotype. This chain connects TRBV24-1 to TRBJ2-6, with TRBD2 as a possible D gene (5 bases). CDR1 KGHDR and CDR2 SFDVKD come from the germline V gene. Trimming took 7 bases from V and 1 from J, leaving 10 bases between them. The CDR3 loop spans 15 amino acids. As DNA, the CDR3 is TGTGCCACCAGCAGCGGAGGTTCTGGGGCCAACGTCCTGACTTTC. Its translation is CATSSGGSGANVLTF.

The chain has TRBV28 and TRBJ2-1; 10 bases are a match to TRBD2. CDR3 size: 15 residues. The V and J ends lost 6 bases and 10 bases, in that order; junction bases with no gene match: 12. Germline V lookup: CDR1 MDHEN, CDR2 SYDVKM. CDR3 nucleotides: TGTGCCAGCAGGGGTCCGCTAGCGGGAGTGCGGGAGCAGTTCTTC. It encodes CASRGPLAGVREQFF. The full variable domain, with the rest looked up from reference TRBV28 and TRBJ2-1, is DVKVTQSSRYLVKRTGEKVFLECVQDMDHENMFWYRQDPGLGLRLIYFSYDVKMKEKGDIPEGYSVSREKKERFSLILESASTNQTSMYLCASRGPLAGVREQFFGPGTRLTVL.

This clonotype has only a few counts. The chain links TRBV29-1 to TRBJ2-5; D gene unclear. V lost 6 bases, J lost 7 bases, and 15 bases lay in between. The CDR3 length is 12 residues. Germline V gives CDR1 SQVTM, CDR2 ANQGSEA. The CDR3: CSVRTGSGTQYF. Here the CDR3 DNA reads TGCAGCGTCCGGACCGGATCCGGGACCCAGTACTTC.

This clonotype was picked up a small number of times. The chain recombines TRBV15 with TRBJ2-5; D possibly corresponds to TRBD2 (6 bases). Germline V gene sequence: CDR1 LNHNV, CDR2 YYDKDF (reference sequence). The V gene lost 3 bases and the J gene lost 4 bases, with 15 bases spanning the gap. The CDR3 runs to 15 residues. In DNA form, the CDR3 reads TGTGCCACCAGCAGCTCCAGGGACTGGGCAGAGACCCAGTACTTC. Translation gives CATSSSRDWAETQYF.

This clonotype was detected a few times. The J gene is TRBJ1-2, the V gene TRBV6-6; 8 bases agree with TRBD1. V trimming: 8 bases; J trimming: 6 bases; junction bases outside the gene matches: 11. From germline, CDR1 is MNHNY and CDR2 SVGAGI (reference sequence). CDR3 length: 14 amino acids. The CDR3 nucleotides read TGTGCCAGCGGGACAGGTGCAACTGTGGATGGCTACACCTTC. Translating gives CASGTGATVDGYTF.

The chain couples TRBV27 to TRBJ2-7, with TRBD1 matching 9 bases. The CDR3 runs to 14 residues. CDR1 and CDR2 (germline): MNHEY, SMNVEV (reference sequence). J gave up 6 bases and V 4 bases, and 7 bases lay outside the gene matches. The CDR3 here is CASSWGQGHPEQYF. In DNA, the CDR3 is TGTGCCAGCAGTTGGGGACAGGGCCATCCCGAGCAGTACTTC.

Only a few counts were recorded for this clonotype. The CDR3 loop is CASSFEQGFYGYTF. The CDR3 coding sequence is TGTGCCAGCAGCTTCGAACAGGGGTTTTATGGCTACACCTTC. The genes are TRBV7-9 and TRBJ1-2; 7 bases are shared with TRBD1. CDR3 length: 14 amino acids. V lost 3 bases, J lost 5 bases, and 6 bases stayed unmatched. Per germline, CDR1 SEHNR and CDR2 FQNEAQ (reference sequence).

This clonotype was seen a few times. The chain uses TRBV12-3 or TRBV12-4 and TRBJ2-7; 8 positions agree with TRBD1. The length of the CDR3 is 15 residues. J lost 0 bases, V lost 5 bases, and 6 bases had no gene match. For the CDR3, the DNA is TGTGCCAGCAGTCCTCGGACAGGGTCCTCCTACGAGCAGTACTTC. This sequence encodes CASSPRTGSSYEQYF.

This sequence joins TRBV4-1 and TRBJ1-1, with 7 bases lining up with TRBD1. The germline V gene has CDR1 MGHRA and CDR2 YSYEKL. The CDR3 totals 11 residues. The V and J ends lost 4 bases and 8 bases, in that order; junction bases with no gene match: 1. CDR3 DNA: TGCGCCAGCAGCCTGGGACAGGAAGCTTTCTTT. Its translation is CASSLGQEAFF.